The 30 T cell receptor beta chains below were found in one sample sequenced in a study of blood T cells in healthy people across ages. Then a second PCR, running about 6 to 12 cycles, was carried out with a sample-barcoded 5' primer and a J-beta primer mix. TCRdb re-derived calls from the 5' RACE reads in MiXCR, one entry per CDR3 protein. The sample has approximately 690,000 distinct CDR3 sequences, around 43% seen once. The sample was blood. Receptors originate from a man at least 80 years old in good health.

This clonotype was detected a few times. The chain joins TRBV4-1 to TRBJ1-2; D may be TRBD1 (6 bases). Trimming removed 0 bases at V and 5 bases at J, with 16 bases between. This CDR3 comprises 16 residues. Per the germline V gene, CDR1 is MGHRA and CDR2 is YSYEKL. CDR3 sequence (DNA): TGCGCCAGCAGCCAAGAAAGGGCAGGGGCACTATATGGCTACACCTTC. This translates into CASSQERAGALYGYTF.

This clonotype was picked up a small number of times. The J gene is TRBJ1-6, the V gene TRBV14; D is unclear. The germline CDR1 and CDR2 sequences are SGHDN and FVKESK. Trimming cost V 4 bases and J 8 bases, with 6 bases left between them. The CDR3 sequence is 12 residues long. CDR3 DNA: TGTGCCAGCAGCCTTGTCGATTCACCCCTCCACTTT. Residues: CASSLVDSPLHF.

This clonotype showed up just a few times. This chain connects TRBV20-1 to TRBJ2-1, with D perhaps assigned TRBD1 or TRBD2 (5 bases each). This CDR3 is 13 amino acids long. The V gene lost 7 bases and the J gene lost 1 base, with 11 bases spanning the gap. The germline V gene encodes CDR1 DFQATT and CDR2 SNEGSKA (reference sequence). DNA for the CDR3: TGCAGTGTCCCGGGACCGTCCTACAATGAGCAGTTCTTC. Translation: CSVPGPSYNEQFF.

This clonotype showed up just a few times. The gene calls are TRBV24-1 and TRBJ2-7, with D maybe TRBD1 (5 bases). The germline CDR1 and CDR2 sequences are KGHDR and SFDVKD. The CDR3 is 14 amino acids. Trimming removed 5 bases from V and 7 bases from J, with 17 bases in between. This CDR3 reads CATSGGAGQGEQYF. CDR3 nucleotides: TGTGCCACCAGTGGTGGGGCAGGTCAAGGAGAGCAGTACTTC.

This clonotype was counted a few times. V is TRBV9 and J is TRBJ2-5; 9 bases map to TRBD2. The germline gives CDR1 SGDLS, CDR2 YYNGEE. The CDR3 contains 16 residues. The V gene end was trimmed by 3 bases and the J gene end by 1 base; junction bases not matched to a gene: 7. The CDR3 is CASSAPSGGTQETQYF. The CDR3, as DNA: TGTGCCAGCAGCGCCCCGAGCGGGGGGACCCAAGAGACCCAGTACTTC.

This clonotype was counted ten times or more. The gene calls are TRBV29-1 and TRBJ2-7, with 11 positions matching TRBD1. After removal of 4 bases from V and 5 bases from J, the junction contained 10 bases not matched to a gene. Germline CDR1 and CDR2: SQVTM and ANQGSEA. This CDR3 contains 15 residues. Here the CDR3 DNA reads TGCAGCGTTGTTGTTTTCGGACAGGGGGCCGACGAGCAGTACTTC. It codes for CSVVVFGQGADEQYF.

This clonotype occurred a few times. The chain has TRBV20-1 and TRBJ2-7, with 14 bases matching TRBD2. The CDR3 is 14 amino acids. Losses at the gene ends were 4 bases for V and 3 bases for J; bases not matched to a gene: 2. Germline V CDR1 and CDR2: DFQATT, SNEGSKA (reference sequence). CDR3 nucleotides: TGCAGTGCTAACGGACTAGCGGGAGGCTACGAGCAGTACTTC. Its protein is CSANGLAGGYEQYF.

This clonotype has more than one count but fewer than ten. V gene TRBV6-6 combines with J gene TRBJ2-7, with 12 bases lining up with TRBD2. The CDR3 is made up of 15 amino acids. CDR1 and CDR2 from the germline V gene are MNHNY and SVGAGI (reference sequence). The V segment lost 4 bases and the J segment 3 bases; nucleotides outside the gene matches: 4. CDR3: CASSSTSGGNYEQYF. The CDR3 DNA reads as TGTGCCAGCAGTTCAACTAGCGGGGGGAACTACGAGCAGTACTTC.

This clonotype was detected many times. The chain combines TRBV27 with TRBJ2-7, with a possible D match to TRBD2 (6 bases). The CDR3 spans 12 residues. The germline CDR1 and CDR2 sequences are MNHEY and SMNVEV (reference sequence). V was clipped by 11 bases and J by 3 bases, with 14 bases between them. CDR3 coding DNA: TGTGCCCCCGGACTACCCAACTACGAGCAGTACTTC. Protein product: CAPGLPNYEQYF.

This sequence joins TRBV6-4 and TRBJ2-2; perhaps TRBD1 as D (6 bases). V was clipped by 3 bases and J by 4 bases, with 9 bases between them. The germline CDR1 and CDR2 sequences are MRHNA and SNTAGT. This CDR3 is built from 14 residues. CDR3 amino acids: CASSEQGSTGELFF. The CDR3 bases are TGTGCCAGCAGTGAACAGGGTAGCACCGGGGAGCTGTTTTTT.

This clonotype appeared many times. The chain joins TRBV7-6 to TRBJ1-2; a weak D match, TRBD1 (5 bases). Looked up from germline, CDR1 is SGHVS and CDR2 is FNYEAQ. With 5 bases removed from V and 2 bases from J, the gap between germline ends came to 9 bases. The CDR3 extends over 13 amino acids. CDR3 DNA sequence: TGTGCCAGCAGCCCCGACAGCAACTATGGCTACACCTTC. It is translated as CASSPDSNYGYTF.

To note about this clonotype: This may be a read error: a much more frequent sequence differs by one nucleotide. J is TRBJ2-4 and V is TRBV29-1; D is perhaps TRBD2 (6 bases). The closer fit of TRBJ2-5 to the DNA end suggests the J call may be wrong. Germline V lookup: CDR1 SQVTM, CDR2 ANQGSEA. There are 13 residues in the CDR3. This CDR3 reads CCHPAGFQETQYF. The CDR3 coding sequence is TGCTGCCACCCGGCGGGGTTCCAAGAGACCCAGTACTTC.

This clonotype was seen only a few times. The J gene is TRBJ2-5, the V gene TRBV7-2; the D gene is possibly TRBD1 (5 bases). The closer fit of TRBJ2-7 to the DNA end suggests the J call may be wrong. The CDR3 runs to 14 residues. Germline CDR1 and CDR2: SGHTA and FQGNSA. CDR3 sequence reads: CASSLRQGKSEQYF. CDR3 in DNA: TGTGCCAGCAGCTTACGGCAGGGTAAATCCGAGCAGTACTTC.

This clonotype turned up a few times. The chain is built from TRBV27 and TRBJ2-7; 9 positions agree with TRBD1. J was trimmed by 4 bases and V by 1 base; bases with no gene match: 2. Germline lookup yields CDR1 MNHEY and CDR2 SMNVEV (reference sequence). The CDR3 is made up of 14 amino acids. For the CDR3, the DNA is TGTGCCAGCAGTTTATGGGACAGGGTGTACGAGCAGTACTTC. Translating it yields CASSLWDRVYEQYF.

This chain connects TRBV7-2 to TRBJ2-1; no clear D. CDR1 and CDR2 from the germline V gene are SGHTA and FQGNSA. Trimming took off 2 bases at V and 12 bases at J, with 11 bases between the two ends. The CDR3 is 12 residues long. For the CDR3, the DNA is TGTGCCAGCAGCTTATTCGCAGATACGCAGTTCTTC. This sequence encodes CASSLFADTQFF.

The sample holds a few counts of this clonotype. The rearrangement links TRBV5-1 to TRBJ2-3; 10 positions match TRBD2. This CDR3 contains 13 residues. The germline V gene encodes CDR1 SGHRS and CDR2 YFSETQ. CDR3 bases: TGCGCAAGCGGGAGGGCCTTGGAAGATACGCAGTATTTT. This codes for CASGRALEDTQYF.

Many counts were recorded for this clonotype. The chain combines TRBV7-2 with TRBJ2-7; D is possibly TRBD2 (6 bases). The CDR3 has 12 residues. V lost 5 bases and J 10 bases, leaving 15 bases between the germline ends. Germline-derived CDR1 and CDR2 are SGHTA and FQGNSA. CDR3 coding DNA: TGTGCCAGCAGCACGCGGGGAACCCACCAGTACTTC. Encoded protein: CASSTRGTHQYF.

This clonotype appeared a few times. This chain joins TRBV25-1 and TRBJ2-4; the D gene is possibly TRBD2 (6 bases). The V end was cut by 9 bases, the J end by 5 bases, with 11 bases between. The V gene's germline CDR1 is MGHDK and CDR2 SYGVNS. The length of the CDR3 is 12 residues. CDR3 amino acids: CASRGAENIQYF. The CDR3 DNA sequence: TGTGCCAGTCGCGGGGCAGAAAACATTCAGTACTTC.

This rearrangement joins TRBV4-2 to TRBJ1-2; possibly TRBD1 for D (6 bases). The CDR3 contains 14 residues. The V gene lost 0 bases and the J gene lost 7 bases, with 12 bases spanning the gap. Germline V CDR1 and CDR2: LGHNA, YNFKEQ. The CDR3 loop reads CASSQDRGGSGYTF. Here the CDR3 DNA reads TGTGCCAGCAGCCAAGATAGGGGGGGCAGTGGCTACACCTTC.

In its sample, this clonotype was seen a few times. This chain links TRBV14 with TRBJ2-3; D gene unclear. The V gene lost 0 bases and the J gene lost 1 base, with 14 bases spanning the gap. CDR1 is SGHDN, CDR2 FVKESK, per germline. The CDR3 has 17 amino acids. CDR3 DNA sequence: TGTGCCAGCAGCCAAGAACTTCTCCAGCTCGGCACAGATACGCAGTATTTT. Translation: CASSQELLQLGTDTQYF.

The genes are TRBV20-1 and TRBJ2-1; tentative D call: TRBD1 (6 bases). The CDR3 is 17 residues long. The germline V gene encodes CDR1 DFQATT and CDR2 SNEGSKA (reference sequence). The V and J ends lost 0 bases and 2 bases respectively, with 17 bases between them. CDR3 residues: CSARDQQGIGTYNEQFF. The CDR3 DNA follows: TGCAGTGCTAGAGATCAACAGGGCATAGGGACCTACAATGAGCAGTTCTTC.

In the case of this clonotype: It may be a read error: a sequence one base away is much more abundant. The J gene is TRBJ2-6, the V gene TRBV6-2 or TRBV6-3; D is uncertain. V lost 4 bases and J 0 bases, leaving 7 bases between the germline ends. Germline V CDR1 and CDR2: MNHEY, SVGEGT. The CDR3 contains 15 residues. CDR3 loop: CASSWSLSGANVLTF. CDR3 nucleotides: TGTGCCAGCAGTTGGAGTCTCTCTGGGGCCAACGTCCTGACTTTC.

The V and J genes are TRBV20-1 and TRBJ1-2; 7 nucleotides line up with TRBD1. V lost 5 bases and J lost 4; bases outside the gene matches: 7. The length of the CDR3 is 13 residues. The germline gives CDR1 DFQATT, CDR2 SNEGSKA (reference sequence). Here the CDR3 reads CSAPPGQRYGYTF. CDR3 nucleotides: TGCAGTGCTCCACCGGGACAGCGCTATGGCTACACCTTC.

This clonotype was counted between two and nine times. The chain couples TRBV30 to TRBJ2-7; no reliable D call. Germline loops: CDR1 GTSNPN, CDR2 SVGIG (reference sequence). Trimming left V 0 bases short and J 5 bases short, with 14 bases between. This CDR3 contains 14 residues. The CDR3 loop is CAWSVSTYQDEQYF. CDR3 sequence (DNA): TGTGCCTGGAGTGTCTCGACTTATCAAGACGAGCAGTACTTC.

The chain recombines TRBV2 with TRBJ2-5, with no clear D. The DNA matches TRBJ2-7 better at its end, which makes the J call doubtful. The CDR3 length is 12 residues. Germline V gene data show CDR1 as SNHLY and CDR2 as FYNNEI. In DNA form, the CDR3 reads TGTGCCAGCAGTGTAGAGGTCTGCGAGCAGTACTTC. Its protein is CASSVEVCEQYF.

This clonotype was picked up many times. The chain uses TRBV29-1 and TRBJ1-4, with TRBD1 as a possible D gene (6 bases). Looked up from germline, CDR1 is SQVTM and CDR2 is ANQGSEA. The CDR3 runs to 15 residues. With 1 base removed from V and 8 bases from J, the gap between germline ends came to 17 bases. The CDR3 loop is CSVEVVRGGREKLFF. The CDR3 nucleotides read TGCAGCGTTGAAGTTGTCAGGGGCGGGAGAGAAAAACTGTTTTTT.

The chain recombines TRBV3-1 with TRBJ2-1, with TRBD2 matching 10 bases. This CDR3 spans 17 amino acids. Germline lookup yields CDR1 LGHDT and CDR2 YNNKEL (reference sequence). Germline trimming cut 1 base from V and 8 bases from J; bases unmatched to any gene: 11. CDR3 DNA: TGTGCCAGCAGCCAAGCCTCCGGGACTAGCGACGGGGATGAGCAGTTCTTC. Its protein product is CASSQASGTSDGDEQFF.

Concerning this clonotype itself: At one end, the junction sequence differs from germline, possibly due to a read error. The chain joins TRBV2 to TRBJ2-1; D is unclear. The CDR3 has 15 residues. CDR1 and CDR2 (germline): SNHLY, FYNNEI. The CDR3: CASSESRFPYKEQFF. Here the CDR3 DNA reads TGTGCCAGCAGTGAGTCTCGCTTCCCCTACAAGGAGCAGTTCTTC.

On this clonotype: This may arise from a read error, as a much more abundant clone is one base away. The conserved final phenylalanine or tryptophan is absent from the CDR3, which likely points to a read error. CDR3 protein: CSARRSGSYNEQFL. The CDR3 DNA follows: TGCAGTGCTAGGCGTAGCGGATCCTACAATGAGCAGTTCTTA. The chain carries TRBV20-1 and TRBJ2-1; a weak D match, TRBD2 (6 bases). Per germline, CDR1 DFQATT and CDR2 SNEGSKA (reference sequence). Trimming shortened V by 3 bases and J by 1 base, and 10 bases separated the two germline ends. The CDR3 loop spans 14 amino acids.

The chain is built from TRBV20-1 and TRBJ2-1; D may be TRBD2 (6 bases). With 5 bases removed from V and 9 bases from J, the gap between germline ends came to 11 bases. The CDR3 totals 11 residues. Germline assignment: CDR1 DFQATT and CDR2 SNEGSKA (reference sequence). CDR3 DNA: TGCAGTGCTGGAGGCGGGACTGAGCAGTTCTTC. Encoded protein: CSAGGGTEQFF.